This T cell receptor beta chain was obtained from a study of low-dose radiotherapy and immunotherapy resistance in tumors. Study summary: Every six weeks patients received intravenous ipilimumab 1 mg/kg, and every two weeks they received intravenous nivolumab 240 mg.

Advanced solid tumors lacking tumor-infiltrating lymphocytes characterized eligible patients. First-strand cDNA relied on TRAV- and TRBV-specific primers spanning alpha and beta chains. Over about 18 PCR cycles, TCRs were amplified from a constant-region primer and V-primer adapter. A single record per CDR3 protein comes from TCRdb applying MiXCR to the reads. The sample includes around 10,000 distinct CDR3 sequences, 45% to 55% of them seen just once. From germline, CDR1 is LNHDA and CDR2 SQIVND (reference sequence). This CDR3 is 17 amino acids long. The ends lost 3 bases at V and 1 base at J; junction bases unmatched: 7.

The chain joins TRBV19 to TRBJ1-5, with 9 bases matching TRBD1. The clonotype originates from a human donor with advanced metastatic prostate, ovarian, gallbladder or colorectal cancer (not recorded which). This table probably holds off-target reads from a library built for another chain. The CDR3 bases are TGTGCCAGTAGTATGATACAGGGGGCCACCAGCAATCAGCCCCAGCATTTT. Amino acids: CASSMIQGATSNQPQHF.